This T cell receptor (beta chain) was found in a study of cytomegalovirus exposure and HLA in healthy donors. General observations from the study: Earlier analysis looked at TCR beta V segments, and most were productive about 87% or about 30% of the time. For cytomegalovirus status, the classifier reportedly gave diagnoses with high specificity and sensitivity. A link between a missense DCLRE1C variant and TCR beta V- and J-gene trimming emerged from a later analysis. Researchers had no immune exposure information except CMV serostatus available.

The germline CDR1 and CDR2 sequences are LNHDA and SQIVND (reference sequence). Trimming took off 5 bases at V and 2 bases at J, with 9 bases between the two ends. This CDR3 has 13 amino acids. This clone was counted a single time. Its antigen is not known. PCR was performed using 60 Vbeta and 13 Jbeta primers. The assay was immunoSEQ multiplex PCR, and TCRdb's table has in-frame clones only and misses some. The sample holds fewer than 200,000 clones; about 80% are singletons and the top ten take 0.69%. The rearrangement links TRBV19 to TRBJ1-2, with D perhaps TRBD1 (5 bases). The sample consisted of PBMCs. The TCR was taken from a middle-aged woman in good health and CMV-seronegative. The CDR3 loop is CASSPRVNYGYTF. The CDR3 DNA reads TGTGCCAGTAGTCCCAGGGTAAACTATGGCTACACCTTC.